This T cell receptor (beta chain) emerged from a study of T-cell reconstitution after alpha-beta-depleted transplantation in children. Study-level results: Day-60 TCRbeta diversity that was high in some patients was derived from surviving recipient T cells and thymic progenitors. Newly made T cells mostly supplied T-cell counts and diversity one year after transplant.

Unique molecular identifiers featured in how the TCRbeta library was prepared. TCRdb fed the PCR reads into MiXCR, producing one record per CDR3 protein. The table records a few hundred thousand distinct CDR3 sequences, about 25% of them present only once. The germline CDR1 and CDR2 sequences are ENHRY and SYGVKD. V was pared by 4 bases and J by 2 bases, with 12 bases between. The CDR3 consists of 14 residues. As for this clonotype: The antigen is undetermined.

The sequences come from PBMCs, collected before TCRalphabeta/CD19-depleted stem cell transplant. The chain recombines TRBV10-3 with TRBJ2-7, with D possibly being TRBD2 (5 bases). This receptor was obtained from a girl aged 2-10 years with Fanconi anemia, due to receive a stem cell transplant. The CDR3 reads CAISASGAAYEQYF. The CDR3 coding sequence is TGTGCCATCAGTGCGAGCGGAGCCGCCTACGAGCAGTACTTC.